The sequence of this T cell receptor beta chain was determined in a study of T-cell reconstitution after alpha-beta-depleted transplantation in children. This CDR3 has 14 residues. Germline-derived CDR1 and CDR2 are MNHEY and SVGAGI. The ends lost 5 bases at V and 8 bases at J; junction bases unmatched: 8. Preparation of the TCRbeta library was carried out with unique molecular identifiers. TCRdb re-called the PCR reads through MiXCR, storing one row per CDR3 protein. This table has 200,000 to 300,000 distinct CDR3 sequences, around 12% appearing once. This clonotype was seen at least ten times. The chain has TRBV6-5 and TRBJ1-4; 7 positions agree with TRBD1. The input for sequencing was PBMCs from the stem cell graft donor, taken from the stem cell graft. This clonotype was obtained from a human donor who donated a stem cell graft to a child with acute lymphoblastic leukemia. The CDR3 region is CASSHRQGNEKLFF. In DNA form, the CDR3 reads TGTGCCAGCAGTCACCGACAGGGTAACGAAAAACTGTTTTTT.